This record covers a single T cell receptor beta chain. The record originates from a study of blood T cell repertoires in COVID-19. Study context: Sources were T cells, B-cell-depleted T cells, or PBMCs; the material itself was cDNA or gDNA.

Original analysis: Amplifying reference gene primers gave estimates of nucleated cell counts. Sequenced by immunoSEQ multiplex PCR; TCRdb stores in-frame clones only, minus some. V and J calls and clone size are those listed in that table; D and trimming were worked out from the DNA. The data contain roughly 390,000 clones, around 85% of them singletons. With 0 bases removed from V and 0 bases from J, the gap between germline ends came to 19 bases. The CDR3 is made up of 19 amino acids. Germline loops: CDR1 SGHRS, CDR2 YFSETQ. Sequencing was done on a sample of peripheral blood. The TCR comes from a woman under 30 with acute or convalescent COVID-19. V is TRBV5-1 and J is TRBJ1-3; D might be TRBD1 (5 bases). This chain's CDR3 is CASSLAGAAGIYSGNTIYF. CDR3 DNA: TGCGCCAGCAGCTTGGCCGGGGCCGCGGGGATCTACTCTGGAAACACCATATATTTT.